Listed below are T cell receptor beta chains from one sample, sequenced in a study of human CD8 memory T cell subsets. For each CDR3 protein, TCRdb gives one entry from its re-call of the 5' RACE reads, without DNA. The table lists 3,200 or so distinct CDR3 sequences. Material for sequencing was CD8+ effector memory T cells (TEM) sorted from PBMCs. These TCRs come from a human donor in good health. CDR3s include the opening cysteine and the closing phenylalanine or tryptophan. Fields, in order: J gene, V gene, clone size, CDR3 length, CDR3 protein. Size is stated for part of the rows, as once, few or many counts, or as a class when the clone is expanded.

TRBJ2-5,TRBV5-1,-,15,CASSLLDNLMETQYF
TRBJ2-5,TRBV18,-,15,CASSPPLGGKETQYF
TRBJ2-5,TRBV7-6,-,15,CASSRTSGRKETQYF
TRBJ1-1,TRBV5-1,-,14,CASSLSSAGARAFF
TRBJ2-1,TRBV5-1,-,15,CASSLSGGPNNEQFF
TRBJ2-7,TRBV28,-,14,CASSLFGGTYEQYF
TRBJ2-3,TRBV6-4,-,15,CASSTSAGGGDTQYF
TRBJ2-7,TRBV20-1,-,13,CSAPGLADYEQYF
TRBJ1-4,TRBV29-1,-,14,CSVIDGATNEKLFF
TRBJ2-3,TRBV12-3/TRBV12-4,-,14,CASSFYSSTDTQYF
TRBJ2-7,TRBV2,-,12,CASTELGDEQYF
TRBJ1-2,TRBV12-3/TRBV12-4,-,15,CASSFGGTGGDGYTF
TRBJ2-1,TRBV5-5,-,17,CASSPLETSGQYNEQFF
TRBJ2-7,TRBV7-8,medium-sized,15,CASSLAQGPSYEQYF
TRBJ2-1,TRBV15,-,16,CATSRGGREPYNEQFF
TRBJ2-2,TRBV6-5,-,16,CASSYGTSGNPGELFF
TRBJ2-4,TRBV5-1,-,14,CASSLAGSGNIQYF
TRBJ2-7,TRBV29-1,-,13,CSVESSGRPQQYF
TRBJ2-2,TRBV6-4,-,16,CASSDRRERDTGELFF
TRBJ2-7,TRBV9,-,14,CASSEGHRGYEQYF
TRBJ2-7,TRBV20-1,-,19,CSARDEGLAGGGTIYEQYF
TRBJ1-1,TRBV30,-,12,CAWSGQYTEAFF
TRBJ1-1,TRBV7-9,medium-sized,15,CAIPKAGQMNTEAFF
TRBJ2-1,TRBV18,-,14,CASSPPTSRNEQFF
TRBJ2-2,TRBV3-1,medium-sized,16,CASSPVREVNTGELFF
TRBJ2-1,TRBV19,-,14,CASREPSGRYEQFF
TRBJ2-1,TRBV14,-,15,CASSPGTSVDNEQFF
TRBJ2-1,TRBV27,-,17,CASSPPFTRAMYNEQFF
TRBJ1-4,TRBV29-1,medium-sized,12,CSVGRLGEKLFF
TRBJ2-7,TRBV4-1,-,14,CASSQGDGPYEQYF
TRBJ2-1,TRBV30,-,13,CAWSRAGANEQFF
TRBJ2-5,TRBV7-9,medium-sized,13,CASRKEGQETQYF
TRBJ2-5,TRBV7-8,medium-sized,15,CASSFGTGMQETQYF
TRBJ2-2,TRBV7-6,-,18,CASSASYAGGVDTGELFF
TRBJ2-1,TRBV11-2,-,16,CASSSRGTGSKNEQFF
TRBJ2-1,TRBV11-2,-,15,CASSWTSGSYNEQFF
TRBJ2-1,TRBV9,-,16,CASSPRAGPSYNEQFF
TRBJ2-3,TRBV6-4,-,13,CASSERVLDTQYF
TRBJ2-1,TRBV20-1,-,17,CSASGTSGRRTYNEQFF
TRBJ2-2,TRBV28,-,12,CASSLRNGELFF
TRBJ2-1,TRBV2,medium-sized,14,CASRTSGRGTTQFF
TRBJ1-3,TRBV19,-,13,CASSLQGRNTIYF
TRBJ2-7,TRBV5-4,-,14,CASSSGQPTYEQYF